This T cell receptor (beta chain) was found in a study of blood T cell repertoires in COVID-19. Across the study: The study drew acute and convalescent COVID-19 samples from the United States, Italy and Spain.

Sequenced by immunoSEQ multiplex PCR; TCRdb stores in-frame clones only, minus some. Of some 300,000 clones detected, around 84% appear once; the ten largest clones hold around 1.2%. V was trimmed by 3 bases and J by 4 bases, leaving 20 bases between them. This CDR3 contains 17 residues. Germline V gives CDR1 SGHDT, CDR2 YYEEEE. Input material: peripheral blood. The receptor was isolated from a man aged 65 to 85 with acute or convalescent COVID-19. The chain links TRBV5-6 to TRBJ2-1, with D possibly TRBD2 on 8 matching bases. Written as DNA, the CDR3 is TGTGCCAGCAGCTGGACCCCCAGCGGGGGACAGTACAATGAGCAGTTCTTC. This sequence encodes CASSWTPSGGQYNEQFF.